Reported below is one TCR beta chain. What it binds is not known. There are 12 residues in the CDR3. V was shortened by 5 bases and J by 4 bases, with 11 bases between the two germline ends. Germline V gives CDR1 SQVTM, CDR2 ANQGSEA. This specimen comes from a study of T cell responses to AZD1222 COVID-19 vaccine. Study-level results: Clonal diversity was possibly underestimated; the donors were predominantly white British and more often female.

Generated by immunoSEQ multiplex PCR, the TCRdb table keeps only in-frame clones and is missing some. The sample carries about 120,000 clones, under 90% recorded once. The sequencing here drew on peripheral blood, taken on day 0 of AZD1222 vaccination. The chain couples TRBV29-1 to TRBJ1-2, with D perhaps matching TRBD1 (5 bases). This TCR was sampled from an adult in good health. DNA for the CDR3: TGCAGCGTTAGCGCAGGGAGCTATGGCTACACCTTC. This encodes CSVSAGSYGYTF.